This TCR beta chain was captured in a study of CD8+ T cells in alopecia areata. Study results and caveats: The presence of one nonresponder keeps the tie between baseline CD8+ expansion and response uncertain.

This clone has just a few counts. Its antigen is unidentified. Extraction and reverse transcription of RNA yielded cDNA as the sequencing template. Produced via immunoSEQ multiplex PCR; TCRdb's table is partial and in-frame only. The profile covers approximately 150,000 clones, with 58% appearing a single time and about a sixth taken by the ten largest. The sample's treatment: oral pan-JAK inhibitor, 5-10 mg twice daily. Peripheral blood and lesional scalp punch biopsies were taken from alopecia areata patients. The sample was CD4+ T cells sorted from blood, taken at approximately week 56, from a patient treated with tofacitinib. The sequence derives from a human donor with alopecia areata.

In DNA, the CDR3 is TGTGCCAGCAGCTTAAGGACAGGGAATCAGCCCCAGCATTTT. It yields the protein CASSLRTGNQPQHF. V usage is TRBV7-2 and J usage is TRBJ1-5, with 8 positions matching TRBD1. Germline loops: CDR1 SGHTA, CDR2 FQGNSA. Germline trimming cut 2 bases from V and 4 bases from J; bases unmatched to any gene: 1. There are 14 residues in the CDR3. Full variable domain (missing parts from reference TRBV7-2 and TRBJ1-5): GAGVSQSPSNKVTEKGKDVELRCDPISGHTALYWYRQSLGQGLEFLIYFQGNSAPDKSGLPSDRFSAERTGGSVSTLTIQRTQQEDSAVYLCASSLRTGNQPQHFGDGTRLSIL.